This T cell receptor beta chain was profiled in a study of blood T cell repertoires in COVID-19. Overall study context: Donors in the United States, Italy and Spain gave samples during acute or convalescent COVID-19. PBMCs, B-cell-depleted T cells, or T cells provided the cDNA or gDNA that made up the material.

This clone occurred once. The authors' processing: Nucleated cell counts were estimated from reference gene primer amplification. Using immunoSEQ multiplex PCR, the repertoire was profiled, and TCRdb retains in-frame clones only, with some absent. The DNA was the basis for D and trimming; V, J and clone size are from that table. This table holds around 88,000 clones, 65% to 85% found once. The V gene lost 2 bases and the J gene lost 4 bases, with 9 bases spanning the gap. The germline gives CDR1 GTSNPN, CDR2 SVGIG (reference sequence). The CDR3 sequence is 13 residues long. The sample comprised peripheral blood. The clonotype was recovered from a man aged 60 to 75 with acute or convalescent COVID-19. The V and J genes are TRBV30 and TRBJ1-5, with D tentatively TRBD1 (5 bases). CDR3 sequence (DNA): TGTGCCTGGAGTTTTGACAGAAATCAGCCCCAGCATTTT. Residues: CAWSFDRNQPQHF. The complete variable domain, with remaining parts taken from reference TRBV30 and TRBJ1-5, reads SQTIHQWPATLVQPVGSPLSLECTVEGTSNPNLYWYRQAAGRGLQLLFYSVGIGQISSEVPQNLSASRPQDRQFILSSKKLLLSDSGFYLCAWSFDRNQPQHFGDGTRLSIL.